Listed here is a single T cell receptor (beta chain). The target antigen is unknown. It was uncontrolled infection, other autoimmune disease, pregnancy or lactation that excluded patients. The data were obtained in a study of T cells in Graves' hyperthyroidism and ophthalmopathy. Study-wide points: Blood also held most thyroid clonotypes expanded beyond 0.001.

The CDR3 runs to 12 residues. Trimming left V 2 bases short and J 10 bases short, with 9 bases between. Amplification yielded TCR beta CDR3 regions, with RNA transcripts as the source. The TCR CDR3 was amplified in a first-round RT-PCR using the HTBI primer set. TCRdb called the multiplex PCR reads again in MiXCR, with one record for every CDR3 protein. Here the sample spans 250,000 to 300,000 distinct CDR3 sequences, more than 15% being singletons. The sequence was obtained from a woman aged 55 to 70 with Graves' ophthalmopathy. The sample comprised blood. The chain has TRBV12-3 or TRBV12-4 and TRBJ2-1; a weak D match, TRBD1 (5 bases). CDR3 sequence (DNA): TGTGCCAGCAGTTTACAGGGTGGGGAGCAGTTCTTC. Translation: CASSLQGGEQFF.